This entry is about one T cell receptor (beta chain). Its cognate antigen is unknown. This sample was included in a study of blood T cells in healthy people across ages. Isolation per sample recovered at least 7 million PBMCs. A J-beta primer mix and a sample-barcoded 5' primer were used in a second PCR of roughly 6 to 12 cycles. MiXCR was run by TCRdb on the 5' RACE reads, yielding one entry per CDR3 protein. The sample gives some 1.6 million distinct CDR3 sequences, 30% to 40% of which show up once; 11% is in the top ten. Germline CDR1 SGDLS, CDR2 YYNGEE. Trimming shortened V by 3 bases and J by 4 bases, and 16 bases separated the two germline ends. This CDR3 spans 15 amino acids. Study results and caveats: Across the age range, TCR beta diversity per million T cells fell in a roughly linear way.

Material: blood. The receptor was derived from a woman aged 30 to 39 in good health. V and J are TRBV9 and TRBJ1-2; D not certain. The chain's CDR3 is CASSAAAGIGYGYTF. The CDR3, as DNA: TGTGCCAGCAGCGCAGCTGCGGGTATAGGCTATGGCTACACCTTC.